The 29 T cell receptor beta chains below were found in one sample sequenced in a study of immune evolution from preneoplasia to lung adenocarcinoma. Only in-frame clones appear in the TCRdb table, and some are missing; sequencing was by immunoSEQ multiplex PCR. The sample has about 5,000 clones; roughly 78% are singletons. The sequenced material came from FFPE lung adenocarcinoma in situ tissue. The receptor source for this set is a person aged 65-85 years with lung adenocarcinoma.

The chain's CDR3 is CASSSARSGTYEQYF. CDR3 DNA: TGTGCCAGCAGCTCCGCCCGGTCCGGCACCTACGAGCAGTACTTC. This sequence joins TRBV7-8 and TRBJ2-7; the D is unclear. The V gene's germline CDR1 is SGHVS and CDR2 FQNEAQ. This CDR3 contains 15 residues. Trimming removed 4 bases from V and 2 bases from J, with 15 bases in between.

Within the sample, this clone is large. The V and J genes are TRBV5-1 and TRBJ2-5, with 7 bases matching TRBD2. The CDR3 runs to 13 residues. The V gene end was trimmed by 0 bases and the J gene end by 7 bases; junction bases not matched to a gene: 3. Germline lookup yields CDR1 SGHRS and CDR2 YFSETQ. Written as DNA, the CDR3 is TGCGCCAGCAGCTTGGGGCAGCGGGGGACCCAGTACTTC. Protein product: CASSLGQRGTQYF.

This clone was counted a single time. This chain joins TRBV30 and TRBJ2-4; 7 positions agree with TRBD1. Germline V gives CDR1 GTSNPN, CDR2 SVGIG (reference sequence). The CDR3 runs 15 residues. Trimming cost V 0 bases and J 4 bases; bases outside gene matches: 6. This chain's CDR3 is CAWSVSDRAKNIQYF. Written as DNA, the CDR3 is TGTGCCTGGAGTGTAAGCGACAGGGCAAAAAACATTCAGTACTTC.

This clone was recorded only once. The CDR3: CASSSLEVPGELFF. DNA for the CDR3: TGTGCCAGCAGTTCCTTGGAGGTTCCCGGGGAGCTGTTTTTT. The genes are TRBV6-4 and TRBJ2-2; D is possibly TRBD2 (5 bases). The germline gives CDR1 MRHNA, CDR2 SNTAGT. V was cut by 5 bases and J by 6 bases, with 13 bases left in between. The CDR3 totals 14 residues.

J is TRBJ1-1 and V is TRBV15; TRBD1 agrees at 7 bases. The junction had 18 bases not matched to a gene; V was cut back by 0 bases and J by 5 bases. Per germline, CDR1 LNHNV and CDR2 YYDKDF (reference sequence). The CDR3 loop spans 19 amino acids. The CDR3 nucleotides are TGTGCCACCAGCAGAGAGTGGCAGGGGGTAGGTAGTCTCAAAACTGAAGCTTTCTTT. Translating it yields CATSREWQGVGSLKTEAFF.

The sample holds one count of this clone. This rearrangement joins TRBV11-1 to TRBJ2-3; 12 nucleotides line up with TRBD2. This CDR3 spans 16 amino acids. Trimming removed 3 bases from V and 2 bases from J; junction bases left unmatched: 3. Germline CDR1 and CDR2: SGHAT and FQDESV (reference sequence). Written as DNA, the CDR3 is TGTGCCAGCAGCTTCGGACTAGCGGGATCCACAGATACGCAGTATTTT. Encoded protein: CASSFGLAGSTDTQYF.

The chain recombines TRBV5-1 with TRBJ1-1; the D is unclear. In germline, CDR1 is SGHRS, CDR2 YFSETQ. V shed 0 bases and J shed 2 bases, with 5 bases lying between them. This CDR3 spans 13 amino acids. Written as DNA, the CDR3 is TGCGCCAGCAGCTTGGAGGGAAACACTGAAGCTTTCTTT. Amino acids: CASSLEGNTEAFF. Full variable domain (missing parts from reference TRBV5-1 and TRBJ1-1): KAGVTQTPRYLIKTRGQQVTLSCSPISGHRSVSWYQQTPGQGLQFLFEYFSETQRNKGNFPGRFSGRQFSNSRSEMNVSTLELGDSALYLCASSLEGNTEAFFGQGTRLTVV.

The CDR3 sequence: CASWVGTGRNEQYF. DNA for the CDR3: TGTGCCAGCTGGGTAGGGACAGGGCGCAACGAGCAGTACTTC. V usage is TRBV6-1 and J usage is TRBJ2-7, with 9 bases that match TRBD1. Germline loops: CDR1 MNHNS, CDR2 SASEGT. V shed 8 bases, J shed 5 bases, and the junction held 10 bases outside the gene matches. The CDR3 runs to 14 residues.

V usage is TRBV5-4 and J usage is TRBJ2-5; 12 nucleotides match TRBD2. The CDR3 runs 15 residues. The V segment lost 3 bases and the J segment 9 bases; nucleotides outside the gene matches: 9. Germline-derived CDR1 and CDR2 are SGHNT and YYREEE (reference sequence). The CDR3 DNA follows: TGTGCCAGCAGCTCCGGACTAGCGGGACCCCAGGCCCAGTACTTC. Its protein is CASSSGLAGPQAQYF.

This clone is a singleton in its sample. This chain connects TRBV7-5 to TRBJ1-2. TRBV7-5 is a recognized pseudogene. The CDR3 totals 13 residues. For the CDR3, the DNA is TGTGCCAGCAGCTTAGGGCGGCCTCAGGGCTACACCTTC. It specifies CASSLGRPQGYTF.

The genes are TRBV29-1 and TRBJ1-1; D is unresolved. Per the germline V gene, CDR1 is SQVTM and CDR2 is ANQGSEA. The CDR3 loop spans 14 amino acids. V lost 3 bases and J 2 bases, leaving 13 bases between the germline ends. DNA for the CDR3: TGCAGCGTTGATGCATGGCCGAGTAACACTGAAGCTTTCTTT. Amino acids: CSVDAWPSNTEAFF.

Remarks on this clone: Other DNA sequences within the sample encode an identical CDR3. V usage is TRBV7-8 and J usage is TRBJ1-2, with D uncertain. Germline assignment: CDR1 SGHVS and CDR2 FQNEAQ. The CDR3 is 12 residues long. V lost 1 base, J lost 6 bases, and 6 bases lay in between. The CDR3 is CASSLVGDGYTF. The CDR3 DNA reads TGTGCCAGCAGCTTAGTCGGTGATGGCTACACCTTC.

The V gene is TRBV14, the J gene TRBJ1-2; possibly TRBD1 for D (6 bases). CDR1 and CDR2 from the germline V gene are SGHDN and FVKESK. This CDR3 is 17 amino acids long. V was clipped by 1 base and J by 5 bases, with 20 bases between them. DNA for the CDR3: TGTGCCAGCAGCCAAGTCGGGTTAGGGGGAGGCGAGTATGGCTACACCTTC. It specifies CASSQVGLGGGEYGYTF.

This clone was observed a single time. This chain uses TRBV5-1 with TRBJ1-1, with a weak D call TRBD1 (5 bases). This CDR3 contains 15 residues. V shed 4 bases and J shed 0 bases, with 13 bases lying between them. CDR1 and CDR2 (germline): SGHRS, YFSETQ. DNA of the CDR3: TGCGCCAGCAGCGTCCGGGACGGAATGAACACTGAAGCTTTCTTT. It yields the protein CASSVRDGMNTEAFF.

The rearrangement joins TRBV28 to TRBJ1-2; the D gene is possibly TRBD1 (5 bases). CDR3 size: 13 residues. Trimming cost V 6 bases and J 7 bases, with 15 bases left between them. The germline CDR1 and CDR2 sequences are MDHEN and SYDVKM. This chain's CDR3 is CASRSQGVGGYTF. The CDR3 coding sequence is TGTGCCAGCAGGTCCCAGGGAGTGGGTGGCTACACCTTC.

V usage is TRBV29-1 and J usage is TRBJ1-6; D is undetermined. Germline-derived CDR1 and CDR2 are SQVTM and ANQGSEA. This CDR3 has 13 residues. Trimming shortened V by 3 bases and J by 5 bases, and 8 bases separated the two germline ends. The CDR3 loop is CSVDAGNNSPLHF. The CDR3 nucleotides read TGCAGCGTTGATGCTGGAAATAATTCACCCCTCCACTTT.

This chain joins TRBV27 and TRBJ2-1, with 8 bases aligning to TRBD2. Trimming at V came to 2 bases and at J to 12 bases, leaving 12 bases not matched to a gene. There are 15 residues in the CDR3. Germline CDR1 reads MNHEY; CDR2 reads SMNVEV (reference sequence). The CDR3 DNA reads as TGTGCCAGCAGTTTAATACTAGCCCCGGGGGGGCGGCAGTTCTTC. Residues: CASSLILAPGGRQFF.

This chain connects TRBV7-8 to TRBJ2-5; perhaps TRBD2 as D (7 bases). The germline CDR1 and CDR2 sequences are SGHVS and FQNEAQ. CDR3 length equals 15 residues. Trimming shortened V by 3 bases and J by 3 bases, and 14 bases separated the two germline ends. As DNA, the CDR3 is TGTGCCAGCAGCTTGGGACTAACAGGGAAAGAGACCCAGTACTTC. Its protein is CASSLGLTGKETQYF.

This rearrangement joins TRBV2 to TRBJ2-5, with TRBD2 matching over 9 bases. Germline V gene lookup returns CDR1 SNHLY and CDR2 FYNNEI. CDR3 size: 15 residues. Trimming took 6 bases from V and 5 from J; bases not matched to a gene: 10. This chain's CDR3 is CASRGGSGRGETQYF. Here the CDR3 DNA reads TGTGCCAGCAGGGGGGGTAGCGGGAGAGGGGAGACCCAGTACTTC.

The CDR3 is CASSPDAGARYGEQYF. CDR3 sequence (DNA): TGCGCCAGCAGCCCGGATGCGGGGGCGAGATACGGCGAGCAGTACTTC. The chain recombines TRBV5-1 with TRBJ2-7, with TRBD2 as a possible D gene (7 bases). V was pared by 4 bases and J by 6 bases, with 23 bases between. CDR3 length: 16 residues. Germline V gene data show CDR1 as SGHRS and CDR2 as YFSETQ.

In this sample, this clone turned up a few times. The chain combines TRBV15 with TRBJ2-1, with no clear D. The CDR3 sequence is 12 residues long. Looked up from germline, CDR1 is LNHNV and CDR2 is YYDKDF (reference sequence). V lost 1 base and J lost 6, with 4 bases in between. Here the CDR3 DNA reads TGTGCCACCAGCAGAGCCTTCAATGAGCAGTTCTTC. Translating gives CATSRAFNEQFF.

This clone has just a few counts. The V call is TRBV28, the J call TRBJ2-6, with 9 bases that match TRBD1. Trimming removed 3 bases from V and 4 bases from J; junction bases left unmatched: 10. The CDR3 runs 18 residues. Looked up from germline, CDR1 is MDHEN and CDR2 is SYDVKM. The CDR3 loop is CASSFTGGAGTGANVLTF. The CDR3, as DNA: TGTGCCAGCAGTTTTACAGGGGGCGCGGGGACAGGGGCCAACGTCCTGACTTTC.

This clone was detected a few times. The rearrangement uses TRBV5-1 and TRBJ1-1; 7 bases agree with TRBD1. With 4 bases clipped from V and 5 bases from J, the junction kept 5 bases outside the gene matches. The V gene's germline CDR1 is SGHRS and CDR2 YFSETQ. This CDR3 has 13 residues. CDR3 residues: CASSQQGRTEAFF. DNA of the CDR3: TGCGCCAGCAGCCAACAGGGGAGGACTGAAGCTTTCTTT.

The chain's CDR3 is CASSENPTGELFF. The CDR3 nucleotides read TGCGCCAGCAGTGAGAACCCCACCGGGGAGCTGTTTTTT. The gene calls are TRBV10-1 and TRBJ2-2; D gene uncertain. Trimming stripped 2 bases from V and 4 bases from J, with 5 bases between. Germline values: CDR1 WNHNN, CDR2 SYGVQD (reference sequence). The CDR3 is 13 amino acids.

V gene TRBV27 combines with J gene TRBJ2-1, with a weak D call TRBD2 (6 bases). Germline V gene data show CDR1 as MNHEY and CDR2 as SMNVEV (reference sequence). V shed 0 bases and J shed 6 bases, with 15 bases lying between them. The CDR3 is 16 residues long. CDR3 sequence reads: CASSLSILGGVNEQFF. CDR3 in DNA: TGTGCCAGCAGTTTATCGATCCTAGGAGGGGTCAATGAGCAGTTCTTC.

J is TRBJ2-4 and V is TRBV2; D is uncertain. Trimming removed 4 bases at V and 0 bases at J, with 7 bases between. Germline assignment: CDR1 SNHLY and CDR2 FYNNEI. The CDR3 has 14 residues. The CDR3 loop reads CASSVDRAKNIQYF. The CDR3 nucleotides are TGTGCCAGCAGTGTTGATCGAGCCAAAAACATTCAGTACTTC.

This clone was counted a few times. V and J are TRBV9 and TRBJ2-7, with TRBD2 matching over 7 bases. Trimming cost V 0 bases and J 1 base; bases outside gene matches: 7. CDR1 and CDR2 from the germline V gene are SGDLS and YYNGEE. The CDR3 sequence is 16 residues long. The chain's CDR3 is CASSVGLSSGSYEQYF. Here the CDR3 DNA reads TGTGCCAGCAGCGTAGGCTTATCTAGCGGTTCCTACGAGCAGTACTTC.

The V and J genes are TRBV27 and TRBJ1-2, with D hard to call. The CDR3 consists of 14 residues. Germline assignment: CDR1 MNHEY and CDR2 SMNVEV (reference sequence). Between the trimmed V and J ends, which lost 5 bases and 8 bases, there was a span of 18 bases. The CDR3 DNA sequence: TGTGCCAGCAGTAATGGACTAAGTATTTTGGGCTACACCTTC. Its translation: CASSNGLSILGYTF.

The chain employs TRBV10-2 and TRBJ2-3; TRBD2 matches 9 bases. J was trimmed by 5 bases and V by 4 bases; bases with no gene match: 13. Germline lookup yields CDR1 WSHSY and CDR2 SAAADI. The CDR3 contains 17 residues. This CDR3 is CASSVHALAGYQDTQYF. The CDR3 bases are TGCGCCAGCAGTGTGCACGCTCTAGCGGGGTATCAAGATACGCAGTATTTT.